The clone carrying this T cell receptor (beta chain) was observed a single time. Its antigen remains unknown. Stated treatment: oral pan-JAK inhibitor, 5-10 mg twice daily. Lesional scalp tissue (obtained by punch biopsy) and peripheral blood were collected from alopecia areata patients. The record originates from a study of CD8+ T cells in alopecia areata. Study information: The drug, tofacitinib, lasted 6 to 18 months, followed by 6 months off drug. Regarding the study as a whole: Under tofacitinib, fewer expanded CD8+ clones appeared among the top 100 scalp clones.

Sequencing used cDNA as its template, made by extracting RNA and reverse transcribing it. Profiled with immunoSEQ multiplex PCR; TCRdb holds only in-frame clones, not every one. Altogether about 110,000 clones are present, roughly 89% being singletons, with the ten largest covering under 25%. Trimming pared 2 bases from V and 2 bases from J, leaving 8 bases between. In germline, CDR1 is MNHEY, CDR2 SVGAGI. This CDR3 has 14 amino acids. The specimen comprised CD8+ T cells sorted from blood, sampled at week 24, from a patient treated with tofacitinib. The V gene is TRBV6-5, the J gene TRBJ2-3; maybe TRBD2 (5 bases). The origin of this receptor is a human donor with alopecia areata. CDR3 sequence reads: CASSYGLDTDTQYF. The CDR3 DNA reads as TGTGCCAGCAGTTACGGACTCGACACAGATACGCAGTATTTT.